The next 12 T cell receptor beta chains were all read from a single sample in a study of molecular identifiers for immune sequencing clone quantification. One entry per CDR3 protein results from TCRdb running MiXCR on the PCR reads. Seen here are about 640,000 distinct CDR3 sequences, about 20% observed once, and the top ten hold under 0.95%. Sequencing input: naive CD8+ T cells from blood, with Jurkat cell RNA spiked in. Subset: FACS-sorted CD8+CD4-CCR7+CD45RA+ naive T cells. The receptors originated from a human donor in good health. Some libraries in this study had Jurkat cell RNA spiked in.

Many counts were recorded for this clonotype. The genes are TRBV20-1 and TRBJ2-3; 9 nucleotides align to TRBD2. The V gene's germline CDR1 is DFQATT and CDR2 SNEGSKA (reference sequence). The CDR3 extends over 17 amino acids. The V segment lost 6 bases and the J segment 6 bases; nucleotides outside the gene matches: 19. CDR3: CSADHWQRGASSDTQYF. The DNA of the CDR3 is TGCAGTGCCGATCACTGGCAGCGGGGGGCATCCAGCGATACGCAGTATTTT.

This clonotype was recorded at least ten times. J is TRBJ1-1 and V is TRBV7-9, with a weak D call TRBD1 (5 bases). The CDR3 is 13 amino acids. V was shortened by 8 bases and J by 7 bases, with 17 bases between the two germline ends. Per germline, CDR1 SEHNR and CDR2 FQNEAQ (reference sequence). Here the CDR3 DNA reads TGTGCCAGCTCTAACAGGTGGACGGATGAAGCTTTCTTT. Encoded protein: CASSNRWTDEAFF. Drawing the rest from reference TRBV7-9 and TRBJ1-1, the complete variable domain is DTGVSQNPRHKITKRGQNVTFRCDPISEHNRLYWYRQTLGQGPEFLTYFQNEAQLEKSRLLSDRFSAERPKGSFSTLEIQRTEQGDSAMYLCASSNRWTDEAFFGQGTRLTVV.

This clonotype has a count of ten or more. The chain links TRBV7-9 to TRBJ2-7, with 9 positions matching TRBD1. Germline V gives CDR1 SEHNR, CDR2 FQNEAQ (reference sequence). The CDR3 runs to 14 residues. V was pared by 3 bases and J by 5 bases, with 5 bases of the junction left unmatched. This chain's CDR3 is CASSFRTGDHEQYF. DNA for the CDR3: TGTGCCAGCAGCTTCAGGACAGGGGACCACGAGCAGTACTTC.

At least ten counts were recorded for this clonotype. This sequence joins TRBV4-3 and TRBJ2-7, with D possibly TRBD1 on 5 matching bases. This CDR3 has 14 residues. Trimming left V 0 bases short and J 5 bases short, with 11 bases between. The V gene's germline CDR1 is LGHNA and CDR2 YSLEER. The CDR3 coding sequence is TGCGCCAGCAGCCAAGACCGGACAAGTAACGAGCAGTACTTC. Protein sequence: CASSQDRTSNEQYF.

This clonotype was seen a handful of times. This chain joins TRBV2 and TRBJ1-5, with D possibly TRBD1 on 5 matching bases. Trimming removed 1 base at V and 2 bases at J, with 9 bases between. CDR1 and CDR2 from the germline V gene are SNHLY and FYNNEI. CDR3 length: 15 amino acids. DNA for the CDR3: TGTGCCAGCAGTGAAGAGGGGATGGGCAATCAGCCCCAGCATTTT. Protein product: CASSEEGMGNQPQHF. Variable domain in full (rest from reference TRBV2 and TRBJ1-5): EPEVTQTPSHQVTQMGQEVILRCVPISNHLYFYWYRQILGQKVEFLVSFYNNEISEKSEIFDDQFSVERPDGSNFTLKIRSTKLEDSAMYFCASSEEGMGNQPQHFGDGTRLSIL.

With regard to this clonotype: This sequence may be a read error, since a much larger clone differs from it by one base. The chain joins TRBV4-2 to TRBJ2-1; a possible D gene is TRBD2 (6 bases). The CDR3 is made up of 15 amino acids. Trimming cost V 4 bases and J 8 bases, with 18 bases left between them. CDR1 and CDR2 (germline): LGHNA, YNFKEQ. The CDR3 bases are TGTGCCAGCAGCCGGAGGGATGGCAGAGACGATGAGCAGTTCTTC. Encoded protein: CASSRRDGRDDEQFF.

Comment on this clonotype: This may arise from a read error, as a much more abundant clone is one base away. This sequence joins TRBV20-1 and TRBJ1-5; D remains unclear. CDR1 is DFQATT and CDR2 is SNEGSKA in the germline V gene (reference sequence). The V end was cut by 7 bases, the J end by 4 bases, with 11 bases between. This CDR3 contains 12 residues. CDR3 sequence (DNA): TGCAGTGTTTGGACGTCTAATCAGCCCCAGCATTTT. It specifies CSVWTSNQPQHF.

DNA of the CDR3: TGCAGTGCTAGGGACAGGGTTTTCGACAATGAGCAGTTCTTC. Protein product: CSARDRVFDNEQFF. The genes are TRBV20-1 and TRBJ2-1; TRBD1 aligns across 8 bases. The CDR3 contains 14 residues. The V and J ends lost 3 bases and 5 bases, in that order; junction bases with no gene match: 6. From germline, CDR1 is DFQATT and CDR2 SNEGSKA (reference sequence).

This clonotype was recorded at least ten times. The J gene is TRBJ2-7, the V gene TRBV3-1; 13 bases map to TRBD2. CDR1 and CDR2 from the germline V gene are LGHDT and YNNKEL (reference sequence). The junction had 7 bases not matched to a gene; V was cut back by 4 bases and J by 4 bases. This CDR3 region has 16 residues. The CDR3 sequence is CASSPTGLAGVYEQYF. In DNA, the CDR3 is TGTGCCAGCAGCCCCACCGGACTAGCGGGAGTTTACGAGCAGTACTTC.

This clonotype turned up a few times. This chain connects TRBV7-9 to TRBJ2-1; D might be TRBD2 (6 bases). The CDR3 contains 17 residues. Trimming cost V 2 bases and J 0 bases, with 14 bases left between them. Germline V lookup: CDR1 SEHNR, CDR2 FQNEAQ (reference sequence). The DNA of the CDR3 is TGTGCCAGCAGCTTACCTGGGGGACTTCGCTCCTACAATGAGCAGTTCTTC. It yields the protein CASSLPGGLRSYNEQFF. The variable domain in full, completed from reference TRBV7-9 and TRBJ2-1, reads DTGVSQNPRHKITKRGQNVTFRCDPISEHNRLYWYRQTLGQGPEFLTYFQNEAQLEKSRLLSDRFSAERPKGSFSTLEIQRTEQGDSAMYLCASSLPGGLRSYNEQFFGPGTRLTVL.

V is TRBV14 and J is TRBJ2-7; no clear D gene. Trimming removed 1 base from V and 1 base from J, with 11 bases in between. The CDR3 is 15 amino acids. Germline V gene sequence: CDR1 SGHDN, CDR2 FVKESK. The CDR3: CASSQGRVRSYEQYF. CDR3 DNA: TGTGCCAGCAGCCAAGGTAGAGTGAGGTCCTACGAGCAGTACTTC.

In its sample, this clonotype was seen many times. The genes are TRBV7-9 and TRBJ1-1; a weak D match, TRBD1 (6 bases). Germline CDR1 reads SEHNR; CDR2 reads FQNEAQ (reference sequence). The CDR3 sequence is 16 residues long. Trimming removed 5 bases at V and 3 bases at J, with 19 bases between. The CDR3 coding sequence is TGTGCCAGCAGCCTAACACCGCAGGGGTACGACACTGAAGCTTTCTTT. Protein sequence: CASSLTPQGYDTEAFF.